The rows below give T cell receptor beta chains drawn from one sample of a study of cytomegalovirus exposure and HLA in healthy donors. Sequencing used immunoSEQ multiplex PCR; TCRdb keeps in-frame clones, though not all of them. The table has about 140,000 clones, roughly 80% seen once; the top ten hold 1.2%. The sequencing input was PBMCs. Every receptor here comes from a female donor in good health and CMV-seronegative. Each CDR3 is given with its conserved first and last residue. D genes are given only for firm matches. The size entry is marked missing in some rows and otherwise reads once, few, many or a size class.

TRBJ2-1,NA,TRBV29-1,NA,TGCAGCGTTGACCCTCACAGCTCCTACAATGAGCAGTTCTTC,CSVDPHSSYNEQFF
TRBJ1-2,NA,TRBV5-1,TRBD1,TGCGCCAGCAGCCCCGGACAGGGTGGTTTGGACTATGGCTACACCTTC,CASSPGQGGLDYGYTF
TRBJ1-2,NA,TRBV4-1,NA,TGCGCCAGCAGCCAAGATAAGGGGGGGAACTATGGCTACACCTTC,CASSQDKGGNYGYTF
TRBJ1-4,NA,TRBV28,NA,TGTGCCAGCAGTCTGACAGTAGAGCTGAATGAAAAACTGTTTTTT,CASSLTVELNEKLFF
TRBJ1-2,NA,TRBV28,TRBD1,TGTGCCAGCAGTTCCACAGGGGCCCCGTCGAGCTATGGCTACACCTTC,CASSSTGAPSSYGYTF
TRBJ2-5,NA,TRBV2,TRBD2,TGTGCCAGCGGCCGGGGGACTAGCGGGAGAGGGGAGACCCAGTACTTC,CASGRGTSGRGETQYF
TRBJ1-3,NA,TRBV2,NA,TGTGCCAGCAAAGAGGACAACTCTGGAAACACCATATATTTT,CASKEDNSGNTIYF
TRBJ2-7,NA,TRBV9,TRBD1,TGTGCCAGCAGCGTAGGGCAGGGGGCAGACGAGCAGTACTTC,CASSVGQGADEQYF
TRBJ2-7,NA,TRBV28,NA,TGTGCCAGCAGTTCCCTGGAAGAGCGGTACGAGCAGTACTTC,CASSSLEERYEQYF
TRBJ2-5,NA,TRBV9,TRBD2,TGTGCCAGCAGCGTAGGTAGCGGGAGCAAAGTAGAGACCCAGTACTTC,CASSVGSGSKVETQYF
TRBJ1-5,NA,TRBV2,TRBD1,TGTGCCAGCAGTCTAGACAGGGTGAGCAATCAGCCCCAGCATTTT,CASSLDRVSNQPQHF
TRBJ1-2,once,TRBV5-4,TRBD1,TGTGCCAGCAGCCTACCGGGACAGGGAAGCTATGGCTACACCTTC,CASSLPGQGSYGYTF
TRBJ1-4,NA,TRBV6-1,NA,TGTGCCAGCAGTGAAATGGGGGCCGGGAATGAAAAACTGTTTTTT,CASSEMGAGNEKLFF
TRBJ1-5,NA,TRBV29-1,NA,TGCAGCGTTGCCTACGGGTCTCGGGAGGGGCAGCCCCAGCATTTT,CSVAYGSREGQPQHF
TRBJ2-7,NA,TRBV19,TRBD1,TGTGCCAGTAGTATTGGACAGGGTTTCCCCTACGAGCAGTACTTC,CASSIGQGFPYEQYF
TRBJ1-1,few,TRBV7-2,NA,TGTGCCAGCAGCCTTAGGACACCCAGGGGTTCTGAAGCTTTCTTT,CASSLRTPRGSEAFF
TRBJ2-1,NA,TRBV2,TRBD1,TGTGCCAGCAGTGGGGGACCGGGACAGGGGGTCAGGAACAGCGGGGTGGGGGACAATGAGCAGTTCTTC,CASSGGPGQGVRNSGVGDNEQFF
TRBJ1-1,NA,TRBV4-2,NA,TGTGCCAGCAGCCCTCAACCGTCCGGTAACACTGAAGCTTTCTTT,CASSPQPSGNTEAFF
TRBJ1-1,once,TRBV4-1,NA,TGCGCCAGCAGCCAAGATCGGTCAGGGTTTGACACTGAAGCTTTCTTT,CASSQDRSGFDTEAFF
TRBJ1-1,NA,TRBV30,TRBD1,TGTGCCTCCCAGGACCAGACAGGGGGAGCGGCGGCTTTCTTT,CASQDQTGGAAAFF
TRBJ2-2,NA,TRBV28,TRBD1,TGTGCCAGCAGTTCTACTAGATCCCCCCGTGACAGGGGGCGCACCGGGGAGCTGTTTTTT,CASSSTRSPRDRGRTGELFF
TRBJ2-3,NA,TRBV7-6,NA,TGTGCCAGCAGCCTCAGCGGTTACACAGATACGCAGTATTTT,CASSLSGYTDTQYF
TRBJ2-3,NA,TRBV7-2,TRBD2,TGTGCCAGCAGGAGGACTAGCGGGCCCTCTCGGACGCAGTATTTT,CASRRTSGPSRTQYF
TRBJ1-2,NA,TRBV29-1,NA,TGCAGCGTTGAAGATATAGGAGTCTACACCTTC,CSVEDIGVYTF
TRBJ1-5,NA,TRBV27,TRBD1,TGTGCCAGCAGTTCACAGGGGGCGGGCAATCAGCCCCAGCATTTT,CASSSQGAGNQPQHF
TRBJ1-2,NA,TRBV10-3,NA,TGTGCCATCAGGGCAGACAGGTCCGCGGGCTATGGCTACACCTTC,CAIRADRSAGYGYTF
TRBJ1-3,few,TRBV2,NA,TGTGCCAGCAGAGCCTTGACAGGCTCTGGAAACACCATATATTTT,CASRALTGSGNTIYF
TRBJ2-1,NA,TRBV27,NA,TGTGCCAGCAGTCTTCTCAGGCGATCGAGCTCCTACAATGAGCAGTTCTTC,CASSLLRRSSSYNEQFF
TRBJ1-1,NA,TRBV4-1,NA,TGCGCCAGCAGCCAAGTTTGGCAAGAGACAGGGAACACTGAAGCTTTCTTT,CASSQVWQETGNTEAFF
TRBJ2-7,NA,TRBV28,TRBD1,TGTGCCAGCAGTTTCCCCCCGACAGGGACCGGTCCCAGGGTCTACGAGCAGTACTTC,CASSFPPTGTGPRVYEQYF
TRBJ1-2,once,TRBV19,TRBD1,TGTGCCAGTAGTCCGCGGGACAGGACTAACTATGGCTACACCTTC,CASSPRDRTNYGYTF
TRBJ2-2,NA,TRBV29-1,TRBD1,TGCAGCGTCCGACAGGGGAGGACCGGGGAGCTGTTTTTT,CSVRQGRTGELFF
TRBJ1-1,NA,TRBV6-1,NA,TGTGCCAGCACCAAGGGACTCAACACTGAAGCTTTCTTT,CASTKGLNTEAFF
TRBJ1-4,NA,TRBV6-5,TRBD1,TGTGCCAGCAGTTCCGACAGGGCGGCTAATGAAAAACTGTTTTTT,CASSSDRAANEKLFF
TRBJ1-3,NA,TRBV5-1,NA,TGCGCCAGCAGCCGGGAACAGGGCAGAAACACCATATATTTT,CASSREQGRNTIYF
TRBJ2-5,NA,TRBV6-9,TRBD1,TGTGCCAGCCAGACAGGGGGAGAGACCCAGTACTTC,CASQTGGETQYF
TRBJ1-5,NA,TRBV28,NA,TGTGCCAGCAGTTTCACGGTTAGCAATCAGCCCCAGCATTTT,CASSFTVSNQPQHF
TRBJ1-2,NA,TRBV29-1,TRBD1,TGCAGCGTTAGTACCGGGACAGGGATCGGCTACACCTTC,CSVSTGTGIGYTF
TRBJ1-5,NA,TRBV19,TRBD1,TGTGCCAGTAGTATCTCAGGGGGCGGGGGTCAGCCCCAGCATTTT,CASSISGGGGQPQHF
TRBJ2-6,NA,TRBV7-6,NA,TGTGCCAGCAGCCCCAGACGGGACTCTGGGGCCAACGTCCTGACTTTC,CASSPRRDSGANVLTF
TRBJ2-7,NA,TRBV27,NA,TGTGCCAGCAGACCCGGACAGATGAAGTACGAGCAGTACTTC,CASRPGQMKYEQYF
TRBJ2-3,NA,TRBV4-1,TRBD1,TGCGCCAGCAGCCCCCGACAGGGGACAGATACGCAGTATTTT,CASSPRQGTDTQYF
TRBJ1-2,NA,TRBV7-9,NA,TGTGCCAGCAGCCCCCGAGGGGGTATGAGGGATGGCTACACCTTC,CASSPRGGMRDGYTF
TRBJ1-2,NA,TRBV28,NA,TGTGCCAGCACCACTATGGGGGGTGGTGGTATCTATGGCTACACCTTC,CASTTMGGGGIYGYTF
TRBJ2-7,NA,TRBV2,NA,TGTGCCAGCAGTGAATTTAGTGGGAAAAGGGGCGAGCAGTACTTC,CASSEFSGKRGEQYF
TRBJ2-2,once,TRBV5-4,NA,TGTGCCAGCAGCTTGGGATTAGGGCTAGCCGACACCGGGGAGCTGTTTTTT,CASSLGLGLADTGELFF
TRBJ2-5,few,TRBV7-9,NA,TGTTCCAGCAGCTCGGAGGGGGAGACCCAGTACTTC,CSSSSEGETQYF
TRBJ2-2,NA,TRBV5-1,TRBD2,TGCGCCAGCAGCTTTGGGGAGGGAACTGACGCCGGGGAGCTGTTTTTT,CASSFGEGTDAGELFF
TRBJ2-7,NA,TRBV28,TRBD2,TGTGCCAGCAGTAATCCGGGACTAGCGGGCTACGAGCAGTACTTC,CASSNPGLAGYEQYF
TRBJ2-2,NA,TRBV9,NA,TGTGCCAGCAGCGTTTCATTGACAGCTCAAGTTGGGGAGCTGTTTTTT,CASSVSLTAQVGELFF
TRBJ1-3,few,TRBV5-1,NA,TGCGCCAGCAGCTTGGCCTCCCCAGCGAGCTCTGGAAACACCATATATTTT,CASSLASPASSGNTIYF
TRBJ2-1,NA,TRBV7-8,TRBD1,TGTGCCAGCAGCACCCGGACAGGGGCCAATGAGCAGTTCTTC,CASSTRTGANEQFF
TRBJ2-7,NA,TRBV4-1,NA,TGCGCCAGCAGCCGGGGGACAAACGAGCAGTACTTC,CASSRGTNEQYF
TRBJ2-3,NA,TRBV13,NA,TGTGCCAGCAGCTTGGGCGGGGCGGATACGCAGTATTTT,CASSLGGADTQYF
TRBJ2-1,NA,TRBV5-1,NA,TGCGCCAGCAGCTCCCCGAGGGGGTCCTACAATGAGCAGTTCTTC,CASSSPRGSYNEQFF
TRBJ2-1,NA,TRBV11-2,TRBD1,TGTGCCAGCAGCCCCGGGACAGGGGGCTTGATTGAGCAGTTCTTC,CASSPGTGGLIEQFF
TRBJ1-1,NA,TRBV6-4,TRBD1,TGTGCCAGCAGAAGGACAGGGAAGGATTGGGACACTGAAGCTTTCTTT,CASRRTGKDWDTEAFF
TRBJ1-2,NA,TRBV5-4,TRBD1,TGTGCCAGCAGCCCTAGGGGGCGGGTGAAGTATGGCTACACCTTC,CASSPRGRVKYGYTF
TRBJ1-5,NA,TRBV27,NA,TGTGCCAGCAGTTCCTCCGGGACACATAGTGGCAATCAGCCCCAGCATTTT,CASSSSGTHSGNQPQHF
TRBJ1-2,NA,TRBV30,TRBD1,TGTGCCTGGGAAGGGGGCTACGGTGATGGCTACACCTTC,CAWEGGYGDGYTF